The rows below give T cell receptor beta chains drawn from one sample of a study of blood T cells in healthy people across ages. TCRdb re-derived calls from the 5' RACE reads in MiXCR, one entry per CDR3 protein. This sample has fewer than 1,000,000 distinct CDR3 sequences, with 46% found just once. The material sequenced was blood. The source is an elderly man in good health. Each CDR3 is given with its conserved first and last residue. The D gene is left open where the match is weak. Some rows have no size entry. The others give once, few or many, or a class for an expanded clone.

DNA: TGCGCCAGCAGCGGGCCCGGTCCCGCAGGCACAGATACGCAGTATTTT
CDR3: CASSGPGPAGTDTQYF
D: -
V: TRBV5-1
J: TRBJ2-3
size: -

DNA: TGTGCCAGCAGCTTGGACTCAAGCACTGAAGCTTTCTTT
CDR3: CASSLDSSTEAFF
D: -
V: TRBV7-7
J: TRBJ1-1
size: -

DNA: TGTGCCGGCAGTGATGGGGGGCTACGGAATGAGCAGTTCTTC
CDR3: CAGSDGGLRNEQFF
D: -
V: TRBV6-4
J: TRBJ2-1
size: -

DNA: TGTGCCAGCACCCTAGCCCTAGCGACATCCTACAAGCAGTACTTC
CDR3: CASTLALATSYKQYF
D: -
V: TRBV12-3/TRBV12-4
J: TRBJ2-4
size: -

DNA: TGCAGCGTTGGGCTCGGTGGTTCCGGGACAGGGCAGTTCTTC
CDR3: CSVGLGGSGTGQFF
D: TRBD1
V: TRBV29-1
J: TRBJ2-1
size: -

DNA: TGTGCCAGCACCCTTGGGGGTGGCTACGAGCAGTACTTC
CDR3: CASTLGGGYEQYF
D: -
V: TRBV12-3/TRBV12-4
J: TRBJ2-7
size: -

DNA: TGTGCCAGCAGGATTTCAGGGGGCAACACAGATACGCAGTATTTT
CDR3: CASRISGGNTDTQYF
D: TRBD1
V: TRBV7-2
J: TRBJ2-3
size: few

DNA: TGTGCCAGCAGCTTAAATCCTTGGGGTACGGGCACAGATACGCAGTATTTT
CDR3: CASSLNPWGTGTDTQYF
D: -
V: TRBV7-2
J: TRBJ2-3
size: -

DNA: TGTGCCAGCAGCCTCAGGACAGTGCGGACCGAGCAGTACTTC
CDR3: CASSLRTVRTEQYF
D: -
V: TRBV11-2
J: TRBJ2-7
size: -

DNA: TGCAGTGCTAGAGATGAAGCTAGCGGGAGAATGGTGTCCTACAATGAGCAGTTCTTC
CDR3: CSARDEASGRMVSYNEQFF
D: TRBD2
V: TRBV20-1
J: TRBJ2-1
size: -

DNA: TGTGCCAGCAGCCTAACCCACCAAGATACGCAGTATTTT
CDR3: CASSLTHQDTQYF
D: -
V: TRBV7-2
J: TRBJ2-3
size: -

DNA: TGTGCCATCAATGCGGGACCCGGCCACGAGCAGTACTTC
CDR3: CAINAGPGHEQYF
D: -
V: TRBV10-3
J: TRBJ2-7
size: -

DNA: TGTGCCAGCAGGGCGATACAGGGGGCGCGGAGCAATCAGCCCCAGCATTTT
CDR3: CASRAIQGARSNQPQHF
D: TRBD1
V: TRBV28
J: TRBJ1-5
size: -

DNA: TGTGCCAGCAGGGCCGGGACTAGCTTCCATGAGCAGTTCTTC
CDR3: CASRAGTSFHEQFF
D: TRBD2
V: TRBV2
J: TRBJ2-1
size: many

DNA: TGTGCCAGCAGGGATGGACTTACCGTAACCTCTGGGGCCAACGTCCTGACTTTC
CDR3: CASRDGLTVTSGANVLTF
D: -
V: TRBV6-1
J: TRBJ2-6
size: -

DNA: TGTGCCAGCAGCCGCGACATGACCTACGAGCAGTACTTC
CDR3: CASSRDMTYEQYF
D: -
V: TRBV6-6
J: TRBJ2-7
size: -

DNA: TGTGCCAGCAGCTTAGGGGGACTAACCCAAGAGACCCAGTACTTC
CDR3: CASSLGGLTQETQYF
D: TRBD2
V: TRBV13
J: TRBJ2-5
size: -

DNA: TGTGCCAGTAGTATAAACCGGAATATGGATACGCAGTATTTT
CDR3: CASSINRNMDTQYF
D: -
V: TRBV19
J: TRBJ2-3
size: few

DNA: TGCAGTGCTAGGCCCCGTAGCAATCAGCCCCAGCATTTT
CDR3: CSARPRSNQPQHF
D: -
V: TRBV20-1
J: TRBJ1-5
size: -

DNA: TGTGCCAGCAGCGCCTTAGCGGGATTGAACAATGAGCAGTACTTC
CDR3: CASSALAGLNNEQYF
D: TRBD2
V: TRBV9
J: TRBJ2-5
size: few

DNA: TGTGCCGGCAGCCGCCACGGGACCTATGGCTACACCTTC
CDR3: CAGSRHGTYGYTF
D: -
V: TRBV4-2
J: TRBJ1-2
size: once

DNA: TGCAGCTCCTCAGCGGGGGAGAACACAGATACGCAGTATTTT
CDR3: CSSSAGENTDTQYF
D: TRBD2
V: TRBV29-1
J: TRBJ2-3
size: -

DNA: TGTGCCAGCAAAGAAGACAGGAACTATGGCTACACCTTC
CDR3: CASKEDRNYGYTF
D: -
V: TRBV2
J: TRBJ1-2
size: -

DNA: TGTGCCACCGGACACCTGGGTACCGGGGAGCTGTTTTTT
CDR3: CATGHLGTGELFF
D: -
V: TRBV24-1
J: TRBJ2-2
size: -

DNA: TGTGCCAGCAGCTTAGGACTGACGGCGGGAGGGCCGGAGACCCAGTACTTC
CDR3: CASSLGLTAGGPETQYF
D: TRBD2
V: TRBV7-2
J: TRBJ2-5
size: -

DNA: TGTGCCAGCAGTGATGGCCCGATGAATGAGCAGTTCTTC
CDR3: CASSDGPMNEQFF
D: -
V: TRBV25-1
J: TRBJ2-1
size: few

DNA: TGTGCCAGCAGCCTGTCCCCGGGACTAGGGAGCCAAGAGACCCAGTACTTC
CDR3: CASSLSPGLGSQETQYF
D: TRBD2
V: TRBV12-3/TRBV12-4
J: TRBJ2-5
size: -

DNA: TGCAGCGTTGAAGAGGGGCGAGGGGGCCGTGGCTACACCTTC
CDR3: CSVEEGRGGRGYTF
D: TRBD1
V: TRBV29-1
J: TRBJ1-2
size: once

DNA: TGTGCCAGCAGCTTCTGGCTAGCGGGAGAATCAAACGAGCAGTACTTC
CDR3: CASSFWLAGESNEQYF
D: TRBD2
V: TRBV5-6
J: TRBJ2-7
size: -

DNA: TGTGCCAGCTCACCCCTAGCGGTGGTCCAATACTCTGGGGCCAACGTCCTGACTTTC
CDR3: CASSPLAVVQYSGANVLTF
D: TRBD2
V: TRBV18
J: TRBJ2-6
size: -

DNA: TGTGCCATCAACGAACCGGGACAGGGACCAGCTAACTATGGCTACACCTTC
CDR3: CAINEPGQGPANYGYTF
D: TRBD1
V: TRBV10-3
J: TRBJ1-2
size: -

DNA: TGCAGTGCTATTACTAGCGGGAGCATTTTAGTCTACAATGAGCAGTTCTTC
CDR3: CSAITSGSILVYNEQFF
D: TRBD2
V: TRBV20-1
J: TRBJ2-1
size: -

DNA: TGCAGTGCTGACGGGGTGACCCAGTACTTC
CDR3: CSADGVTQYF
D: -
V: TRBV20-1
J: TRBJ2-5
size: -

DNA: TGTGCCAGCACCCTCTTTAGTTTGGGTTCCTACAATGAGCAGTTCTTC
CDR3: CASTLFSLGSYNEQFF
D: -
V: TRBV12-3/TRBV12-4
J: TRBJ2-1
size: -

DNA: TGCGCCAGCAGCCGGGATCACGGGAGAGAAGAGACCCAGTACTTC
CDR3: CASSRDHGREETQYF
D: -
V: TRBV5-1
J: TRBJ2-5
size: many

DNA: TGTGCCACCAGCAGAGATTGGGACAGGGGAGGGAGTGAGCAGTACTTC
CDR3: CATSRDWDRGGSEQYF
D: TRBD1
V: TRBV15
J: TRBJ2-7
size: -

DNA: TGTGCCAGCAGTTTCCTCAGGGGCCTCTCCTACGAGCAGTACTTC
CDR3: CASSFLRGLSYEQYF
D: -
V: TRBV12-3/TRBV12-4
J: TRBJ2-7
size: -

DNA: TGTGCCAGCAGTTCTAGGACTAGCGGGAGGGCCGGGACCAACGAGCAGTACTTC
CDR3: CASSSRTSGRAGTNEQYF
D: TRBD2
V: TRBV12-3/TRBV12-4
J: TRBJ2-7
size: many

DNA: TGTGCCAGCAGCCAAGATCGCGGGAGCTCCTACGAGCAGTACTTC
CDR3: CASSQDRGSSYEQYF
D: TRBD2
V: TRBV4-2
J: TRBJ2-7
size: few

DNA: TGCAGTGCCCTGGGGGGTAGCGGGAGGGCCCGGACAGATACGCAGTATTTT
CDR3: CSALGGSGRARTDTQYF
D: TRBD2
V: TRBV20-1
J: TRBJ2-3
size: -

DNA: TGTGCCAGCAGCGAGGGACTAGCGGGAGTCCAGAGTTATGGCGAGCAGTACTTC
CDR3: CASSEGLAGVQSYGEQYF
D: TRBD2
V: TRBV9
J: TRBJ2-7
size: once

DNA: TGTGCCAGCAGAGGAGTACAGAATGAGCAGTACTTC
CDR3: CASRGVQNEQYF
D: -
V: TRBV7-9
J: TRBJ2-7
size: few

DNA: TGTGCCACCAGTGATTCGACAGGGGGTGAGAACACCGGGGTGCTGTTTTTT
CDR3: CATSDSTGGENTGVLFF
D: TRBD1
V: TRBV24-1
J: TRBJ2-2
size: -

DNA: TGCGCCAGCAGTCAATCGGCGGTCTACATTAGGCTGGCTTATAATGAGCAGTTCTTC
CDR3: CASSQSAVYIRLAYNEQFF
D: -
V: TRBV23-1
J: TRBJ2-1
size: -

DNA: TGTGCCACCAGCAGAGTTGTTTCGAATATCCCGTACCAAGAGACCCAGTACTTC
CDR3: CATSRVVSNIPYQETQYF
D: -
V: TRBV15
J: TRBJ2-5
size: many

DNA: TGCAGTGCCCCACTAGCGGCAACTAGCACAGATACGCAGTATTTT
CDR3: CSAPLAATSTDTQYF
D: TRBD2
V: TRBV20-1
J: TRBJ2-3
size: -

DNA: TGCAGCGTTGAAGGGGGACAGACCAAAAACATTCAGTACTTC
CDR3: CSVEGGQTKNIQYF
D: TRBD1
V: TRBV29-1
J: TRBJ2-4
size: -

DNA: TGCGCCAGCAGATTACAGGGGGCCACTACAGATACGCAGTATTTT
CDR3: CASRLQGATTDTQYF
D: TRBD1
V: TRBV10-2
J: TRBJ2-3
size: -

DNA: TGTGCCATCAGTGACCCGGGGGACAGGGAACACAATGAGCAGTTCTTC
CDR3: CAISDPGDREHNEQFF
D: TRBD1
V: TRBV10-3
J: TRBJ2-1
size: -